The following is a TCR beta chain sequence with its context. This sample is part of a study of control samples from healthy donors and cancer patients. Data came from immunoSEQ multiplex PCR; TCRdb stores just in-frame clones and leaves some out. The repertoire includes 84,000 or so clones, around 91% of them detected once, and approximately 15% sits in the top ten. The receptor was isolated from a man aged 50 to 60 in good health. The sequencing sample was made of blood.

CDR3 sequence reads: CASSVLLGTEAFF. The CDR3 nucleotides are TGTGCCAGCAGTGTTCTGCTGGGCACTGAAGCTTTCTTT. This chain connects TRBV2 to TRBJ1-1, with D unclear. Germline lookup yields CDR1 SNHLY and CDR2 FYNNEI. CDR3 length equals 13 residues. Trimming stripped 4 bases from V and 4 bases from J, with 10 bases between.